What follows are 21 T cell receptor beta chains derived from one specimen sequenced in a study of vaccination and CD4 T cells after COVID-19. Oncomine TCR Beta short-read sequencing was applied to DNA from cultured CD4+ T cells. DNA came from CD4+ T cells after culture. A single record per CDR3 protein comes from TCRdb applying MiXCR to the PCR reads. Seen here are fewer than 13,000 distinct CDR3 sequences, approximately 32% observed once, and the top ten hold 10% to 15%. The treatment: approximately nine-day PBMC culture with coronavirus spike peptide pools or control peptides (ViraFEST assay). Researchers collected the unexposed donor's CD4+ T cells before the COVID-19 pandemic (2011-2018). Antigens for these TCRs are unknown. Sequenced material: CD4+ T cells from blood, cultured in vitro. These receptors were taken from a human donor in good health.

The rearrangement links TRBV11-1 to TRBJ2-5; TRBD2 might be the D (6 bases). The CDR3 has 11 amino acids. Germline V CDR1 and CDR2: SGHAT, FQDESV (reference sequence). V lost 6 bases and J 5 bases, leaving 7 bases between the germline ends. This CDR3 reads CASSGGETQYF. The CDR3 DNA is TGTGCCAGCAGTGGAGGGGAGACCCAGTACTTC.

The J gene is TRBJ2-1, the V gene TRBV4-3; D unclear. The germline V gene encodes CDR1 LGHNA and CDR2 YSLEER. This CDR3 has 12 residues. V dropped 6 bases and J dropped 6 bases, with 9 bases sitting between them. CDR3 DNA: TGCGCCAGCAGTCGTACCAGCAATGAGCAGTTCTTC. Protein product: CASSRTSNEQFF.

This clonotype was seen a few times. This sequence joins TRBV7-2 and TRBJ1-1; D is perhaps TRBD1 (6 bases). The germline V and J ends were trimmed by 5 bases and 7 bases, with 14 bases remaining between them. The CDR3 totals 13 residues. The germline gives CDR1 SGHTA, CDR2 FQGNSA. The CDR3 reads CASSSQGGVEAFF. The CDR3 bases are TGTGCCAGCAGCAGCCAAGGGGGGGTTGAAGCTTTCTTT.

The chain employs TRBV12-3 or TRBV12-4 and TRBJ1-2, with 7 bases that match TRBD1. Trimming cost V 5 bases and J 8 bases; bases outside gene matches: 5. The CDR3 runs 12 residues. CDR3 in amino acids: CASSLDRDGYTF. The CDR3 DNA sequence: TGTGCCAGCAGTCTAGACAGGGACGGCTACACCTTC.

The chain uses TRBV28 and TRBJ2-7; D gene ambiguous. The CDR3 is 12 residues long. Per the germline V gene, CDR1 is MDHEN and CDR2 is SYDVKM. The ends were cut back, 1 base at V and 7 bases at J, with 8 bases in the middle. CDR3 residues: CASSLSRFEQYF. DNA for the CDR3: TGTGCCAGCAGTTTATCCCGATTTGAGCAGTACTTC.

CDR3 sequence: CASSPTLESVYEQYF. The CDR3 region has the DNA TGTGCCAGCAGCCCAACTCTAGAATCGGTCTACGAGCAGTACTTC. J is TRBJ2-7 and V is TRBV4-2; D unclear. Deletions cut 4 bases from V and 3 bases from J, with 16 bases between. The CDR3 spans 15 residues. Germline lookup yields CDR1 LGHNA and CDR2 YNFKEQ.

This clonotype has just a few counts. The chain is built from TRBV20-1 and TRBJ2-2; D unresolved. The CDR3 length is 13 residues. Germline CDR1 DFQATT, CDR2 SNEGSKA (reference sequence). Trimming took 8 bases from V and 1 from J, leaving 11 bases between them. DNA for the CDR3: TGCAGTTCTCACAGCCGGAACACCGGGGAGCTGTTTTTT. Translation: CSSHSRNTGELFF.

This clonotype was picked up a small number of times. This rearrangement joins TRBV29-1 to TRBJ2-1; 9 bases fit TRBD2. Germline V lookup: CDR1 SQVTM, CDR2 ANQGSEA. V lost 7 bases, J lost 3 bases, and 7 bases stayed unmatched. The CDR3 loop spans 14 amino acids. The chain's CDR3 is CSAREAGGYNEQFF. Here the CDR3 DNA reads TGCAGCGCCCGTGAAGCGGGGGGCTACAATGAGCAGTTCTTC.

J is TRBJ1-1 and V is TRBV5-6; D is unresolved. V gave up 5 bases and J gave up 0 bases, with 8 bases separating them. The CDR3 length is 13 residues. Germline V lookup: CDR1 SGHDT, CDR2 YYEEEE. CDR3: CASRMVMNTEAFF. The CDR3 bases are TGTGCCAGCAGGATGGTCATGAACACTGAAGCTTTCTTT.

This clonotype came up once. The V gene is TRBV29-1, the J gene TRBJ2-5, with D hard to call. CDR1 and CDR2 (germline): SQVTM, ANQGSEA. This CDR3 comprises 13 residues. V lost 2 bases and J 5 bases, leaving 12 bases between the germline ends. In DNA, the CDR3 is TGCAGCGTTGAAAAGGGCCCGAGGGAGACCCAGTACTTC. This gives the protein CSVEKGPRETQYF.

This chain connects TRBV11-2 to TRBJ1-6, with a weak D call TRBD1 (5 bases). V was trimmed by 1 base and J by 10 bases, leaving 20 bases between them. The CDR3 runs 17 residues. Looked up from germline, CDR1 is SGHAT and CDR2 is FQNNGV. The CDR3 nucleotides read TGTGCCAGCAGCTTAGTATTTACATTTGGGGGGGACTCACCCCTCCACTTT. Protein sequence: CASSLVFTFGGDSPLHF.

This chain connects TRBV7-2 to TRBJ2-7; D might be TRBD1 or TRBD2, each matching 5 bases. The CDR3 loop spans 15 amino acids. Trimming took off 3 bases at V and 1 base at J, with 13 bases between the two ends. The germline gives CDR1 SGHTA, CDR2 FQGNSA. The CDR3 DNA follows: TGTGCCAGCAGCTTTGGCCAGGGACGATCCTACGAGCAGTACTTC. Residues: CASSFGQGRSYEQYF. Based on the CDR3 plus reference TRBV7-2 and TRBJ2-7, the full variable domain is GAGVSQSPSNKVTEKGKDVELRCDPISGHTALYWYRQSLGQGLEFLIYFQGNSAPDKSGLPSDRFSAERTGGSVSTLTIQRTQQEDSAVYLCASSFGQGRSYEQYFGPGTRLTVT.

The CDR3 DNA is TGTGCCAGCAGTTTACTTGGACAGGGCGAAGCTTTCTTT. Amino acid sequence: CASSLLGQGEAFF. This chain connects TRBV28 to TRBJ1-1, with 8 bases matching TRBD1. V trimming: 2 bases; J trimming: 8 bases; junction bases outside the gene matches: 4. The CDR3 sequence is 13 residues long. CDR1 is MDHEN, CDR2 SYDVKM, per germline.

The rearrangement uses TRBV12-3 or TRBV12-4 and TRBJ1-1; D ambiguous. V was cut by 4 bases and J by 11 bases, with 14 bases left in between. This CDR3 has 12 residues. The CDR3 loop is CASSSTAVVAFF. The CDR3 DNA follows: TGTGCCAGCAGTTCGACCGCGGTGGTGGCTTTCTTT.

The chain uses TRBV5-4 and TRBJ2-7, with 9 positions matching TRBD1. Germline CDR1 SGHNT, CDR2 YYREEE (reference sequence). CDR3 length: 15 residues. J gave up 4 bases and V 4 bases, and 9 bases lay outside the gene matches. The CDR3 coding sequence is TGTGCCAGCAGCGGAAAACAGGGGGCGATATACGAGCAGTACTTC. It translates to CASSGKQGAIYEQYF.

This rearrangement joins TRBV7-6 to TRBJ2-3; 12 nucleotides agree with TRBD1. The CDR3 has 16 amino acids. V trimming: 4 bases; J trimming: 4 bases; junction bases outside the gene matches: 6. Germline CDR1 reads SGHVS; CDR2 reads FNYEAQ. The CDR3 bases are TGTGCCAGCAGCTCGTGCCGGGACAGGGGGCCAGATACGCAGTATTTT. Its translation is CASSSCRDRGPDTQYF.

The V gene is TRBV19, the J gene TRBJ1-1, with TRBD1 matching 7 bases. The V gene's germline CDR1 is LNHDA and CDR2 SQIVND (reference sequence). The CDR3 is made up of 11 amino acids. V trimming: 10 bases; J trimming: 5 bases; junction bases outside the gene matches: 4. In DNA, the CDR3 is TGTGCCACCGACAGGGAAACTGAAGCTTTCTTT. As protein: CATDRETEAFF.

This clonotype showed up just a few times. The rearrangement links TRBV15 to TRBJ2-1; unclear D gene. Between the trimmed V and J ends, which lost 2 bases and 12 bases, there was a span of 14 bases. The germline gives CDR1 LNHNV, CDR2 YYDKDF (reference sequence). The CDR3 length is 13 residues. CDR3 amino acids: CATSRIYGFGQFF. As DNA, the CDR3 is TGTGCCACCAGCAGAATTTACGGGTTTGGGCAGTTCTTC.

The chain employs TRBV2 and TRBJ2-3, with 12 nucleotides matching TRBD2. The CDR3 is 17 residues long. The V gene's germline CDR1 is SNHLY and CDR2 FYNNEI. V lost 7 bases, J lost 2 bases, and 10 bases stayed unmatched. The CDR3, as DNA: TGTGCCAGCACCTCTCTAGGACTAGCGGGAATCACAGATACGCAGTATTTT. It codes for CASTSLGLAGITDTQYF.

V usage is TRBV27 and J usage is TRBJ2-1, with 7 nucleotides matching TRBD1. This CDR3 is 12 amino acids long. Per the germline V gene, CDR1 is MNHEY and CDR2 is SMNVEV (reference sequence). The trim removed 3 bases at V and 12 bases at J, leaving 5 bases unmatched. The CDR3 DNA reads TGTGCCAGCAGTTTCACGACAGGGCGGCAGTTCTTC. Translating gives CASSFTTGRQFF.

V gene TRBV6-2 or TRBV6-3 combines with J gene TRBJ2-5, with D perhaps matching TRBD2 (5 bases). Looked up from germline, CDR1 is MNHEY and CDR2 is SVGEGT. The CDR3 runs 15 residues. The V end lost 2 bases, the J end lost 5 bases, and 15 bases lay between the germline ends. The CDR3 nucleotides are TGTGCCAGCAGTTACGGGAGAGCGTCGGGGGAGACCCAGTACTTC. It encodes CASSYGRASGETQYF.